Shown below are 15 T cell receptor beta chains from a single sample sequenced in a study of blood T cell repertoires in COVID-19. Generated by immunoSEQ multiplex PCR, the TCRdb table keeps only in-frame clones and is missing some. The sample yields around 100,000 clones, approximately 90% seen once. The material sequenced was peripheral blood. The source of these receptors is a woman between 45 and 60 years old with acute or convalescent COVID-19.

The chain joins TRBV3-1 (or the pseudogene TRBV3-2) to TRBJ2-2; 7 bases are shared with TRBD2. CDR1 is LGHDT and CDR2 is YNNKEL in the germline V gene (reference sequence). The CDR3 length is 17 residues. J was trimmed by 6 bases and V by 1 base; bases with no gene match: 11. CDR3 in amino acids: CASSQAPGGFVAGELFF. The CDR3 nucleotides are TGTGCCAGCAGCCAAGCTCCGGGGGGATTTGTTGCCGGGGAGCTGTTTTTT.

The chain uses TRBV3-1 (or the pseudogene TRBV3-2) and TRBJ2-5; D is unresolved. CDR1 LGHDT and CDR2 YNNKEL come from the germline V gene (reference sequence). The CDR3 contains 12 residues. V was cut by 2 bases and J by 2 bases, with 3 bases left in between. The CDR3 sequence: CASSQIQETQYF. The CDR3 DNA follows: TGTGCCAGCAGCCAAATACAAGAGACCCAGTACTTC.

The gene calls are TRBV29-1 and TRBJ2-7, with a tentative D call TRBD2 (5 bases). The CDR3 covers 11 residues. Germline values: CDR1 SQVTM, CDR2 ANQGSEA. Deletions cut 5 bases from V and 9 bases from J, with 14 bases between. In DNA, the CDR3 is TGCAGCGTTCTACTAGATCTTGGGCAGTACTTC. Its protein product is CSVLLDLGQYF.

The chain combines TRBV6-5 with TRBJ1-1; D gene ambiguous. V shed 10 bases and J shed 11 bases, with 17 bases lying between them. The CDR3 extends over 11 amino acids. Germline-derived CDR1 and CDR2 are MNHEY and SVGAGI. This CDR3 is CAIILEARAFF. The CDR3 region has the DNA TGTGCCATAATACTTGAGGCGCGGGCTTTCTTT.

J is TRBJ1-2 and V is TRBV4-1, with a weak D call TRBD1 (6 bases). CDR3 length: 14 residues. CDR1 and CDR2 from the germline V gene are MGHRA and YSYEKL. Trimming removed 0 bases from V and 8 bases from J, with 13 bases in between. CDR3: CASSQEPGGRGYTF. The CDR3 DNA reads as TGCGCCAGCAGCCAAGAACCGGGGGGCAGGGGCTACACCTTC.

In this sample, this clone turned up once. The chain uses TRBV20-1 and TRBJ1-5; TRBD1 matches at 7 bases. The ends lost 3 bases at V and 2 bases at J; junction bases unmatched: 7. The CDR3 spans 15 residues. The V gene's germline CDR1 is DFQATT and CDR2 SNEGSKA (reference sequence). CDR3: CSASEGGVGNQPQHF. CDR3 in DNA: TGCAGTGCTAGTGAAGGGGGCGTGGGCAATCAGCCCCAGCATTTT.

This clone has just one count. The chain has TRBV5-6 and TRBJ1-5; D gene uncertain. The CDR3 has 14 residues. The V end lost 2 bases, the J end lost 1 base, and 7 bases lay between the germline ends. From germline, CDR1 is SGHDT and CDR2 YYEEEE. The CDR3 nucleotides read TGTGCCAGCAGCTTTGGCGGGAGCAATCAGCCCCAGCATTTT. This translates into CASSFGGSNQPQHF.

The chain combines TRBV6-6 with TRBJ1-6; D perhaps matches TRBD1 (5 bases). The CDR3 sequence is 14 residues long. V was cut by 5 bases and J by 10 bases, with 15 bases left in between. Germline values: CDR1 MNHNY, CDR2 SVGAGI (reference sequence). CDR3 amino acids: CASSQATVGSPLHF. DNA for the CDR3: TGTGCCAGCAGTCAAGCGACAGTTGGCTCACCCCTCCACTTT.

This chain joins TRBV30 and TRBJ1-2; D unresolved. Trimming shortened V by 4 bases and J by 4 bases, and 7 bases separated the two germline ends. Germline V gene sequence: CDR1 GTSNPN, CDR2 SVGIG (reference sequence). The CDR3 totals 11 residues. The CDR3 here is CAWTGFYGYTF. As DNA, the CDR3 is TGTGCCTGGACAGGATTCTATGGCTACACCTTC. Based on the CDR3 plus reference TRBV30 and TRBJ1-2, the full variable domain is SQTIHQWPATLVQPVGSPLSLECTVEGTSNPNLYWYRQAAGRGLQLLFYSVGIGQISSEVPQNLSASRPQDRQFILSSKKLLLSDSGFYLCAWTGFYGYTFGSGTRLTVV.

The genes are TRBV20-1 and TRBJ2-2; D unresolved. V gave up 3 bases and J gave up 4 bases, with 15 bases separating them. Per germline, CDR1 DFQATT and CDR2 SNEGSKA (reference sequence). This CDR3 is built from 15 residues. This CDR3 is CSASRRSRGTGELFF. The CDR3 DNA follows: TGCAGTGCTAGTCGAAGGAGCCGTGGCACCGGGGAGCTGTTTTTT.

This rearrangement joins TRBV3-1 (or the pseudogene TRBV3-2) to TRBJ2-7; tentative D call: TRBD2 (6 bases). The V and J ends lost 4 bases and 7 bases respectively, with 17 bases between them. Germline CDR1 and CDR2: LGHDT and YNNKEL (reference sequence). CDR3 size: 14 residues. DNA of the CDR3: TGTGCCAGCAGCCGCGTAGGGACTGACGGGGAGCAGTACTTC. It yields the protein CASSRVGTDGEQYF.

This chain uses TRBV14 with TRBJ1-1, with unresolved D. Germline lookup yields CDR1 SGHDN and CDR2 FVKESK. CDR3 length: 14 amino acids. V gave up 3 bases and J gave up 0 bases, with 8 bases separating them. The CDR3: CASSHGSLNTEAFF. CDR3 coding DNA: TGTGCCAGCAGCCATGGCAGTTTGAACACTGAAGCTTTCTTT.

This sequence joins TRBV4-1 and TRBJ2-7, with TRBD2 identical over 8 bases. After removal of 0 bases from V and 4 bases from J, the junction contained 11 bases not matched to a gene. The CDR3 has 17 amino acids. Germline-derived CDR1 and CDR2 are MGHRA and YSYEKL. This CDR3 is CASSQEKTGTREYEQYF. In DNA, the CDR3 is TGCGCCAGCAGCCAAGAAAAAACCGGGACTAGGGAGTACGAGCAGTACTTC.

The CDR3 DNA sequence: TGTGCCAGCACACGGGACAGGGAGGGCTATGGCTACACCTTC. It is translated as CASTRDREGYGYTF. The chain combines TRBV6-5 with TRBJ1-2; 9 bases agree with TRBD1. The CDR3 runs 14 residues. The ends lost 7 bases at V and 4 bases at J; junction bases unmatched: 7. From germline, CDR1 is MNHEY and CDR2 SVGAGI.

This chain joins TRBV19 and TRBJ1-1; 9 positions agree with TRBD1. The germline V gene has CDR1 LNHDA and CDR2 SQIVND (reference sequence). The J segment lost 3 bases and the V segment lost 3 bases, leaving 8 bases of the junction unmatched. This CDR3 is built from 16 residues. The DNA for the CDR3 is TGTGCCAGTAGTATCGGGGGAGGGACAGGGCACACTGAAGCTTTCTTT. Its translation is CASSIGGGTGHTEAFF.